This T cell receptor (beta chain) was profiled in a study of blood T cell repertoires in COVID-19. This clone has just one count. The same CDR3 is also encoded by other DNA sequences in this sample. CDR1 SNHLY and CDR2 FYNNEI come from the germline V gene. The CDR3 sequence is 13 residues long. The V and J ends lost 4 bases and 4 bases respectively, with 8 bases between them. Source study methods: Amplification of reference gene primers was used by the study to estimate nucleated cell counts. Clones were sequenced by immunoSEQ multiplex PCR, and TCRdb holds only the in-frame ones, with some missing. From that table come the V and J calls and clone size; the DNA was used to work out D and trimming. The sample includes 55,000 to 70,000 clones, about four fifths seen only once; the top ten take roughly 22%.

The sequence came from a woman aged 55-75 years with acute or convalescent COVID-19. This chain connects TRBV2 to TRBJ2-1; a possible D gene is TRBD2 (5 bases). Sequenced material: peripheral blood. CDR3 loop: CASSGTSYNEQFF. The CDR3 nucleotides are TGTGCCAGCAGTGGGACTTCGTACAATGAGCAGTTCTTC.